This TCR beta chain was profiled in a study of blood T cells in healthy people across ages. The study's findings and limits: CMV status of donors was not determined, possibly confounding expanded clonotype changes.

Using a J-beta primer mix together with a sample-barcoded 5' primer, a second PCR was run for roughly 6 to 11 cycles. TCRdb reprocessed the 5' RACE reads with MiXCR, giving one entry per CDR3 protein. The sample contains 1.4 million to 1.5 million distinct CDR3 sequences, 40% to 50% of which appear only once. CDR1 is LGHDT, CDR2 YNNKEL, per germline (reference sequence). Trimming removed 3 bases at V and 11 bases at J, with 19 bases between. The CDR3 runs 14 residues. To note about this clonotype: Its antigen is not identified.

The clonotype originates from a woman between 18 and 29 years old in good health. J is TRBJ1-1 and V is TRBV3-1; D unclear. Sequenced input: blood. CDR3 nucleotides: TGTGCCAGCAGCCAGGCGGGCCTCGGGATTGGGGCTTTCTTT. Its protein is CASSQAGLGIGAFF. The full variable domain, its missing parts supplied by reference TRBV3-1 and TRBJ1-1, is DTAVSQTPKYLVTQMGNDKSIKCEQNLGHDTMYWYKQDSKKFLKIMFSYNNKELIINETVPNRFSPKSPDKAHLNLHINSLELGDSAVYFCASSQAGLGIGAFFGQGTRLTVV.